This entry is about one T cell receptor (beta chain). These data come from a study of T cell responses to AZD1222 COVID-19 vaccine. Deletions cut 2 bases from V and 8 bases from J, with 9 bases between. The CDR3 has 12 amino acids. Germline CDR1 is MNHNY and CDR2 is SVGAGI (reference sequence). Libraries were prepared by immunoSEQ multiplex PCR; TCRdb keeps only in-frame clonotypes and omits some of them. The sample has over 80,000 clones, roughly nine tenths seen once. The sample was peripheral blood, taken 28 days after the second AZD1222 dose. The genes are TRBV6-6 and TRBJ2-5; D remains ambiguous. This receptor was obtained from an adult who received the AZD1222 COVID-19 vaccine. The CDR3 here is CASSYLLYTQYF. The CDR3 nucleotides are TGTGCCAGCAGTTACCTCCTCTACACCCAGTACTTC.